These 26 T cell receptor beta chains were all obtained from the same sample, sequenced in a study of blood T cell repertoires in COVID-19. Libraries were prepared by immunoSEQ multiplex PCR; TCRdb keeps only in-frame clonotypes and omits some of them. In the table there are about 99,000 clones, about 86% of which are singletons. Sequencing was carried out using peripheral blood. Receptors were obtained from an elderly woman with active or convalescent COVID-19.

This clone was seen a few times. This chain uses TRBV27 with TRBJ1-3, with a tentative D call TRBD1 (5 bases). CDR1 and CDR2 from the germline V gene are MNHEY and SMNVEV (reference sequence). V was trimmed by 3 bases and J by 4 bases, leaving 16 bases between them. The CDR3 extends over 16 amino acids. The CDR3 sequence is CASSLKATREGNTIYF. DNA of the CDR3: TGTGCCAGCAGTTTGAAAGCCACCAGGGAAGGAAACACCATATATTTT.

The chain employs TRBV6-5 and TRBJ2-2, with 12 nucleotides matching TRBD1. The CDR3 contains 14 residues. The V gene's germline CDR1 is MNHEY and CDR2 SVGAGI. The ends lost 8 bases at V and 7 bases at J; junction bases unmatched: 5. The DNA for the CDR3 is TGTGCCAGCGGGGGACAGGGGGCCGGCGGGGAGCTGTTTTTT. Protein: CASGGQGAGGELFF.

With regard to this clone: The junction and the germline gene differ at one end; a read error may be behind it. The V and J genes are TRBV5-1 and TRBJ2-1; D call uncertain. This CDR3 contains 16 residues. Looked up from germline, CDR1 is SGHRS and CDR2 is YFSETQ. The CDR3 sequence is CASSLQSADSYNERFF. CDR3 bases: TGCGCCAGCAGCTTGCAGTCTGCGGATTCCTACAATGAGCGGTTCTTC. Variable domain in full (rest from reference TRBV5-1 and TRBJ2-1): KAGVTQTPRYLIKTRGQQVTLSCSPISGHRSVSWYQQTPGQGLQFLFEYFSETQRNKGNFPGRFSGRQFSNSRSEMNVSTLELGDSALYLCASSLQSADSYNERFFGPGTRLTVL.

The chain is built from TRBV9 and TRBJ1-3, with a weak D call TRBD1 (5 bases). The CDR3 is 15 amino acids. Germline CDR1 and CDR2: SGDLS and YYNGEE. Trimming took off 1 base at V and 0 bases at J, with 8 bases between the two ends. The CDR3 DNA sequence: TGTGCCAGCAGCGTATCCGACAGCTCTGGAAACACCATATATTTT. It translates to CASSVSDSSGNTIYF.

The gene calls are TRBV7-2 and TRBJ2-2; 10 nucleotides agree with TRBD2. The germline V gene has CDR1 SGHTA and CDR2 FQGNSA. The CDR3 has 15 residues. J gave up 4 bases and V 3 bases, and 2 bases lay outside the gene matches. DNA for the CDR3: TGTGCCAGCAGCTTTAGCGGGGGGTTCACCGGGGAGCTGTTTTTT. Translation: CASSFSGGFTGELFF.

This clone was seen at least ten times. The rearrangement uses TRBV5-4 and TRBJ1-6; 9 nucleotides match TRBD1. V lost 4 bases and J lost 7; bases outside the gene matches: 3. The germline V gene encodes CDR1 SGHNT and CDR2 YYREEE (reference sequence). CDR3 length: 14 amino acids. CDR3 nucleotides: TGTGCCAGCAGCGGGGGACAGGGCAATTCACCCCTCCACTTT. Amino acid sequence: CASSGGQGNSPLHF.

The J gene is TRBJ2-5, the V gene TRBV28; tentative D call: TRBD1 (5 bases). Germline CDR1 is MDHEN and CDR2 is SYDVKM. V was clipped by 3 bases and J by 4 bases, with 12 bases between them. The length of the CDR3 is 14 residues. CDR3 region: CASSFQGLTETQYF. DNA for the CDR3: TGTGCCAGCAGTTTTCAGGGTCTTACAGAGACCCAGTACTTC.

The chain is built from TRBV3-1 (or the pseudogene TRBV3-2) and TRBJ2-3, with D tentatively TRBD1 (6 bases). Germline V lookup: CDR1 LGHDT, CDR2 YNNKEL (reference sequence). Trimming cost V 2 bases and J 0 bases, with 12 bases left between them. The CDR3 totals 16 residues. CDR3 nucleotides: TGTGCCAGCAGCCAAAGGGGGAGTCCTAGCACAGATACGCAGTATTTT. Its translation is CASSQRGSPSTDTQYF.

This clone was counted many times. This chain connects TRBV4-1 to TRBJ2-1, with a weak D call TRBD2 (5 bases). The V gene's germline CDR1 is MGHRA and CDR2 YSYEKL. This CDR3 is 21 amino acids long. The V and J ends lost 6 bases and 4 bases respectively, with 34 bases between them. CDR3: CASRSGGKAFLGGSSYNEQFF. The CDR3 nucleotides are TGCGCCAGCAGATCGGGCGGAAAGGCCTTCTTAGGTGGGAGTTCGTACAATGAGCAGTTCTTC.

The rearrangement links TRBV5-1 to TRBJ1-1; D might be TRBD1 (6 bases). Germline V gene data show CDR1 as SGHRS and CDR2 as YFSETQ. V lost 4 bases, J lost 7 bases, and 17 bases lay in between. The CDR3 runs 14 residues. The CDR3, as DNA: TGCGCCAGCAGCGAAAAGACAGGAAGCCTTGAAGCTTTCTTT. It codes for CASSEKTGSLEAFF.

This rearrangement joins TRBV24-1 to TRBJ2-3; D is unresolved. The germline V gene encodes CDR1 KGHDR and CDR2 SFDVKD. The CDR3 sequence is 13 residues long. Trimming shortened V by 4 bases and J by 2 bases, and 6 bases separated the two germline ends. The CDR3 here is CATSDPPTDTQYF. DNA for the CDR3: TGTGCCACCAGTGACCCTCCCACAGATACGCAGTATTTT.

DNA of the CDR3: TGTGCCAGCAGTAGACCGGGACAGGGATCTAGGGAGCAGTACTTC. This codes for CASSRPGQGSREQYF. This chain joins TRBV6-6 and TRBJ2-7; 9 bases line up with TRBD1. Germline assignment: CDR1 MNHNY and CDR2 SVGAGI (reference sequence). There are 15 residues in the CDR3. Germline trimming cut 5 bases from V and 7 bases from J; bases unmatched to any gene: 12.

Only a few counts were recorded for this clone. The chain recombines TRBV19 with TRBJ2-7; D remains ambiguous. CDR1 and CDR2 from the germline V gene are LNHDA and SQIVND (reference sequence). This CDR3 contains 10 residues. Trimming left V 6 bases short and J 9 bases short, with 9 bases between. The CDR3 region has the DNA TGTGCCAGTAGCGTACGGAGGCAGTACTTC. The encoded protein is CASSVRRQYF.

This clone was detected only once. The rearrangement uses TRBV10-3 and TRBJ1-5, with D tentatively TRBD1 (5 bases). The ends were cut back, 6 bases at V and 6 bases at J, with 12 bases in the middle. CDR1 ENHRY and CDR2 SYGVKD come from the germline V gene. The CDR3 is made up of 13 amino acids. CDR3 sequence: CAIREGVGQPQHF. CDR3 nucleotides: TGTGCCATCAGGGAAGGGGTAGGTCAGCCCCAGCATTTT.

This clone appeared once. This chain joins TRBV5-1 and TRBJ1-3, with 7 bases lining up with TRBD1. CDR3 size: 17 residues. CDR1 is SGHRS, CDR2 YFSETQ, per germline. V shed 0 bases, J shed 5 bases, and the junction held 11 bases outside the gene matches. As DNA, the CDR3 is TGCGCCAGCAGCTTGGGGGCCAGGACAGGAGCACGAAACACCATATATTTT. Translating gives CASSLGARTGARNTIYF. Together with reference TRBV5-1 and TRBJ1-3, the CDR3 gives the full variable domain: KAGVTQTPRYLIKTRGQQVTLSCSPISGHRSVSWYQQTPGQGLQFLFEYFSETQRNKGNFPGRFSGRQFSNSRSEMNVSTLELGDSALYLCASSLGARTGARNTIYFGEGSWLTVV.

The chain links TRBV2 to TRBJ1-4, with 8 bases lining up with TRBD1. The CDR3 is 13 residues long. Per germline, CDR1 SNHLY and CDR2 FYNNEI. With V trimmed by 5 bases and J by 11 bases, 7 bases remained unmatched. CDR3 sequence (DNA): TGTGCCAGCAGTTCGGACAGGGCGGCGAAACTGTTTTTT. Amino acids: CASSSDRAAKLFF.

This clone appeared once. This chain connects TRBV14 to TRBJ1-1, with D uncertain. This CDR3 has 14 residues. The germline V and J ends were trimmed by 0 bases and 4 bases, with 9 bases remaining between them. Germline V gene sequence: CDR1 SGHDN, CDR2 FVKESK. The CDR3 loop is CASSQEIEGTEAFF. As DNA, the CDR3 is TGTGCCAGCAGCCAAGAGATCGAGGGCACTGAAGCTTTCTTT.

The chain links TRBV6-5 to TRBJ1-4; D remains ambiguous. CDR3 size: 14 residues. V gave up 2 bases and J gave up 5 bases, with 9 bases separating them. From germline, CDR1 is MNHEY and CDR2 SVGAGI. The CDR3, as DNA: TGTGCCAGCAGTTACCTCACAGACAATGAAAAACTGTTTTTT. Its translation: CASSYLTDNEKLFF.

V is TRBV20-1 and J is TRBJ2-3, with 10 bases that match TRBD1. The germline V gene encodes CDR1 DFQATT and CDR2 SNEGSKA (reference sequence). CDR3 length equals 16 residues. The trim removed 3 bases at V and 5 bases at J, leaving 11 bases unmatched. This CDR3 is CSASPTDRGPGDTQYF. The CDR3 DNA sequence: TGCAGTGCTAGTCCTACCGACAGGGGGCCGGGAGATACGCAGTATTTT.

The V and J genes are TRBV3-1 (or the pseudogene TRBV3-2) and TRBJ1-2, with 11 bases lining up with TRBD1. The CDR3 spans 17 residues. After removal of 5 bases from V and 4 bases from J, the junction contained 12 bases not matched to a gene. Germline V lookup: CDR1 LGHDT, CDR2 YNNKEL (reference sequence). CDR3 sequence (DNA): TGTGCCAGCAGCAGGACAGGGGGCTCTGCTTTGGGCTATGGCTACACCTTC. This encodes CASSRTGGSALGYGYTF.

The chain couples TRBV7-6 to TRBJ2-5; 9 bases fit TRBD1. The CDR3 spans 16 residues. V lost 2 bases to trimming and J lost 3 bases; unmatched junction nucleotides: 7. The germline V gene has CDR1 SGHVS and CDR2 FNYEAQ. The CDR3 here is CASSLTGGAFKETQYF. Written as DNA, the CDR3 is TGTGCCAGCAGCTTAACAGGGGGCGCGTTCAAAGAGACCCAGTACTTC.

The V call is TRBV7-2, the J call TRBJ1-5; TRBD1 matches at 9 bases. V lost 2 bases, J lost 6 bases, and 8 bases stayed unmatched. The CDR3 sequence is 16 residues long. Germline assignment: CDR1 SGHTA and CDR2 FQGNSA. In DNA, the CDR3 is TGTGCCAGCAGCTTACGCCCGTCGGACAGGGGTCAGCCCCAGCATTTT. Translated: CASSLRPSDRGQPQHF. Based on the CDR3 plus reference TRBV7-2 and TRBJ1-5, the full variable domain is GAGVSQSPSNKVTEKGKDVELRCDPISGHTALYWYRQSLGQGLEFLIYFQGNSAPDKSGLPSDRFSAERTGGSVSTLTIQRTQQEDSAVYLCASSLRPSDRGQPQHFGDGTRLSIL.

This chain connects TRBV9 to TRBJ1-3; D call uncertain. The CDR3 consists of 18 residues. Trimming took off 0 bases at V and 0 bases at J, with 16 bases between the two ends. Germline V gives CDR1 SGDLS, CDR2 YYNGEE. In DNA, the CDR3 is TGTGCCAGCAGCGTAGGAGGTCGTGGCATCAGCTCTGGAAACACCATATATTTT. Its protein product is CASSVGGRGISSGNTIYF.

The chain is built from TRBV6-5 and TRBJ1-3, with D maybe TRBD1 (6 bases). Deletions cut 5 bases from V and 0 bases from J, with 11 bases between. In germline, CDR1 is MNHEY, CDR2 SVGAGI. The CDR3 is 15 residues long. In DNA, the CDR3 is TGTGCCAGCAGTACTACAGGGTTCTCTGGAAACACCATATATTTT. Its protein is CASSTTGFSGNTIYF.

The chain links TRBV19 to TRBJ1-1; 8 nucleotides match TRBD1. The CDR3 sequence is 14 residues long. Germline V gene lookup returns CDR1 LNHDA and CDR2 SQIVND (reference sequence). V lost 5 bases, J lost 1 base, and 3 bases stayed unmatched. The CDR3 protein is CASSAGQGNTEAFF. CDR3 in DNA: TGTGCCAGTAGTGCAGGACAGGGGAACACTGAAGCTTTCTTT.

The CDR3 sequence is CASSFGDNQPQHF. The CDR3 DNA is TGTGCCAGCAGTTTCGGGGACAATCAGCCCCAGCATTTT. V usage is TRBV28 and J usage is TRBJ1-5, with D unclear. CDR1 and CDR2 (germline): MDHEN, SYDVKM. The ends were cut back, 3 bases at V and 3 bases at J, with 6 bases in the middle. The CDR3 runs to 13 residues.